This T cell receptor (beta chain) was sequenced for a study of CD8+ T cells in alopecia areata (dated by TCRdb to the late 2010s). Regarding the research as a whole: High-throughput TCRbeta sequencing was used to examine T cell clonal expansion in alopecia areata in both the C3H/HeJ mouse model and human patients. Human TCRbeta sequencing covered scalp tissue and sorted CD4+ and CD8+ peripheral blood T cells from patchy and totalis/universalis alopecia areata patients and healthy controls. Scalp clonality was compared across normal scalp (n=4), patchy alopecia areata scalp (n=8), and alopecia totalis/universalis scalp (n=8). RNA came from the PAXgene miRNA kit for fixed scalp, the miRNeasy kit for PBMCs, and the RNeasy kit for mouse skin. TCRbeta CDR3 regions were amplified by immunoSEQ multiplex PCR with 35 Vbeta forward and 13 Jbeta reverse primers.

Receptor libraries were prepared by the immunoSEQ multiplex PCR assay. For TCR sequencing, RNA was extracted from every sample and reverse transcribed into cDNA to serve as template. SuperScript III was used for first-strand cDNA synthesis, primed with a 2:1 mix of oligo-dT and random hexamers. A synthetic immune receptor repertoire was used to gauge amplification bias, and whatever bias remained was removed computationally. The paper's processing steps were these. After raw reads were preprocessed to remove errors, the CDR3 was defined following IMGT conventions as running from the conserved cysteine to phenylalanine. Clonality was calculated as 1 minus Shannon entropy normalized by log2 of the number of productive unique TCRs. Whether each scalp clone was CD4 or CD8 was inferred by checking scalp TCRbeta sequences against the CD4 and CD8 repertoires from sorted blood. The immuneACCESS repertoire file appears here via TCRdb, limited to in-frame rearrangements. These files lack a portion of the clones; in checked studies, under half of the deficit traces to unresolved V genes, and the cause of the others is not known. The V and J calls and clone size are taken from that table; D and trimming were inferred from the DNA. For this sample there are over 25,000 clones; 70% to 80% appear just once. The ten largest account for about 19% of the sample.

Study-wide findings and limitations: Shared TCR sequences between patients were less evident than in mice, which may be partly attributable to HLA diversity in the patient population. Higher clonality and more expanded CD8+ clones were observed in lesional scalp than in normal scalp, particularly in alopecia totalis/universalis, a finding suggestive of antigenic drive. Resident alphabeta T cells in normal human skin are also sequenced, complicating scalp TCR repertoire analysis, unlike mouse skin dominated by gammadelta T cells.

As encoded in the germline V gene (reference sequence), CDR1 is GTSNPN while CDR2 is SVGIG. Including cysteine and phenylalanine, the CDR3 has 14 amino acids. The entry retains the CDR3 DNA only, 42 bases that are in frame from base 1. The germline ends are 13 bases apart after V is trimmed by 1 base and J by 6 bases. A word on this clone: Its antigen remains unidentified. No much larger clonotype is one base removed from it; base qualities were not supplied.

Peripheral blood and lesional scalp punch biopsies were obtained from patients with alopecia areata. After PBMCs were isolated by density centrifugation and stained for CD3, CD4 and CD8, a FACSAria was used to sort CD4+ and CD8+ T cells. Alopecia areata patients who were not treated were recruited through a multicenter biomarker study. In roughly 5 patients from the biomarker study, the blood CD8+ T cells went through an additional sort into NKG2D-low and NKG2D-high fractions. Sequences were obtained from NKG2D-low CD8+ T cells sorted from blood. This sample's cell subset or site label indicates: sorted CD8+ NKG2D-low blood T cells. The sequence came from a human donor with alopecia areata. The chain is made from TRBV30 and TRBJ2-1, with the D gene not confidently named. The bases are TGTGCCTGGAGTGCGGGCCAAGTCGGCAATGAGCAGTTCTTC. Translation gives CAWSAGQVGNEQFF. Reference TRBV30 and TRBJ2-1 genes cover what lies past the CDR3, so the full variable domain is SQTIHQWPATLVQPVGSPLSLECTVEGTSNPNLYWYRQAAGRGLQLLFYSVGIGQISSEVPQNLSASRPQDRQFILSSKKLLLSDSGFYLCAWSAGQVGNEQFFGPGTRLTVL.